The 16 T cell receptor beta chains below come from one sample, sequenced in a study of early T cells in non-severe SARS-CoV-2 infection. TCRdb processed the 5' RACE reads anew with MiXCR; each CDR3 protein has one entry. The sample holds 55,000 to 65,000 distinct CDR3 sequences; 11% are singletons and the top ten take under 2%. Specimen: whole blood. These receptors originate from an adult who was a healthcare worker with PCR-confirmed SARS-CoV-2 infection or an uninfected control (not recorded which).

This clonotype was seen many times. The chain uses TRBV19 and TRBJ2-2, with D possibly being TRBD1 or TRBD2 (5 bases each). V shed 5 bases and J shed 2 bases, with 18 bases lying between them. The CDR3 loop spans 17 amino acids. CDR1 is LNHDA, CDR2 SQIVND, per germline (reference sequence). This CDR3 is CASSPDRDPANTGELFF. The DNA of the CDR3 is TGTGCCAGTAGTCCAGACCGGGACCCCGCCAACACCGGGGAGCTGTTTTTT.

The chain links TRBV29-1 to TRBJ2-5; 15 nucleotides match TRBD2. In germline, CDR1 is SQVTM, CDR2 ANQGSEA. This CDR3 spans 15 amino acids. V shed 6 bases, J shed 5 bases, and the junction held 7 bases outside the gene matches. The CDR3 region has the DNA TGCAGCGTCGGACTAGCGGGGGGGAATCATGAGACCCAGTACTTC. Protein sequence: CSVGLAGGNHETQYF. The full variable domain, in which reference TRBV29-1 and TRBJ2-5 provide the parts outside the CDR3, is SAVISQKPSRDICQRGTSLTIQCQVDSQVTMMFWYRQQPGQSLTLIATANQGSEATYESGFVIDKFPISRPNLTFSTLTVSNMSPEDSSIYLCSVGLAGGNHETQYFGPGTRLLVL.

The chain's CDR3 is CSARTGHGYTF. In nucleotides, the CDR3 is TGCAGTGCTAGGACAGGACATGGCTACACCTTC. The rearrangement uses TRBV20-1 and TRBJ1-2; D possibly corresponds to TRBD1 (6 bases). V dropped 3 bases and J dropped 6 bases, with 8 bases sitting between them. Germline loops: CDR1 DFQATT, CDR2 SNEGSKA (reference sequence). CDR3 length: 11 amino acids.

This clonotype was seen at least ten times. The V and J genes are TRBV29-1 and TRBJ1-2; the D is unclear. Germline-derived CDR1 and CDR2 are SQVTM and ANQGSEA. V gave up 2 bases and J gave up 4 bases, with 11 bases separating them. The CDR3 is 13 residues long. The CDR3 nucleotides are TGCAGCGTTGAAAAAATAACACGCTATGGCTACACCTTC. This gives the protein CSVEKITRYGYTF.

This clonotype came up many times. This chain links TRBV3-1 with TRBJ2-7; TRBD1 matches at 7 bases. The CDR3 length is 16 residues. Germline CDR1 is LGHDT and CDR2 is YNNKEL (reference sequence). The V and J ends lost 3 bases and 2 bases, in that order; junction bases with no gene match: 10. CDR3 sequence reads: CASSQSFTGATYEQYF. In DNA form, the CDR3 reads TGTGCCAGCAGCCAGTCATTCACAGGGGCCACCTACGAGCAGTACTTC.

This clonotype was detected many times. The genes are TRBV14 and TRBJ2-1, with a possible D match to TRBD2 (5 bases). Trimming pared 1 base from V and 6 bases from J, leaving 10 bases between. There are 14 residues in the CDR3. The V gene's germline CDR1 is SGHDN and CDR2 FVKESK. The CDR3 DNA reads TGTGCCAGCAGCCAAGTTGCTAGCCGCAATGAGCAGTTCTTC. Translating it yields CASSQVASRNEQFF.

This rearrangement joins TRBV7-9 to TRBJ2-5; TRBD2 agrees at 10 bases. The V and J ends lost 5 bases and 10 bases, in that order; junction bases with no gene match: 10. The CDR3 has 14 amino acids. CDR1 and CDR2 from the germline V gene are SEHNR and FQNEAQ (reference sequence). The CDR3, as DNA: TGTGCCAGCAGCCATTTGACTAGCGGGCGAGGCCAGTACTTC. This codes for CASSHLTSGRGQYF.

This sequence joins TRBV11-2 and TRBJ2-1; possible D gene TRBD1, 6 bases. This CDR3 comprises 13 residues. Trimming pared 0 bases from V and 8 bases from J, leaving 8 bases between. From germline, CDR1 is SGHAT and CDR2 FQNNGV. DNA of the CDR3: TGTGCCAGCAGCTTAGACAGGGGATATGAGCAGTTCTTC. Translation: CASSLDRGYEQFF. Using reference TRBV11-2 and TRBJ2-1 for the parts outside the CDR3, the full variable domain is EAGVAQSPRYKIIEKRQSVAFWCNPISGHATLYWYQQILGQGPKLLIQFQNNGVVDDSQLPKDRFSAERLKGVDSTLKIQPAKLEDSAVYLCASSLDRGYEQFFGPGTRLTVL.

This chain links TRBV12-3 or TRBV12-4 with TRBJ2-7, with D hard to call. The CDR3 sequence is 11 residues long. V lost 1 base and J 6 bases, leaving 4 bases between the germline ends. Written as DNA, the CDR3 is TGTGCCAGCAGTTTAGAGGCCGAGCAGTACTTC. Residues: CASSLEAEQYF.

There are many counts of this clonotype. The chain links TRBV30 to TRBJ1-2; TRBD1 might be the D (6 bases). Germline assignment: CDR1 GTSNPN and CDR2 SVGIG (reference sequence). V shed 4 bases and J shed 8 bases, with 14 bases lying between them. The CDR3 is made up of 12 amino acids. CDR3 residues: CAWNLGGGGYTF. In DNA, the CDR3 is TGTGCCTGGAATCTTGGAGGGGGAGGCTACACCTTC. Filled out from reference TRBV30 and TRBJ1-2, the complete variable domain reads SQTIHQWPATLVQPVGSPLSLECTVEGTSNPNLYWYRQAAGRGLQLLFYSVGIGQISSEVPQNLSASRPQDRQFILSSKKLLLSDSGFYLCAWNLGGGGYTFGSGTRLTVV.

This clonotype has ten or more counts. The genes are TRBV6-1 and TRBJ2-1, with D unresolved. V lost 2 bases and J 7 bases, leaving 6 bases between the germline ends. The CDR3 length is 12 residues. Germline assignment: CDR1 MNHNS and CDR2 SASEGT. The CDR3 reads CASSERVNEQFF. For the CDR3, the DNA is TGTGCCAGCAGTGAACGGGTTAATGAGCAGTTCTTC.

This clonotype was seen more than once but under ten times. The chain is built from TRBV15 and TRBJ1-3; D call uncertain. This CDR3 region has 15 residues. Germline V gene data show CDR1 as LNHNV and CDR2 as YYDKDF (reference sequence). Trimming stripped 0 bases from V and 5 bases from J, with 11 bases between. This CDR3 is CATSRDGLNRNTIYF. The CDR3 coding sequence is TGTGCCACCAGCAGAGATGGACTGAATCGAAACACCATATATTTT.

In its sample, this clonotype was seen once. This chain joins TRBV12-3 or TRBV12-4 and TRBJ1-2; 7 positions agree with TRBD1. V lost 5 bases, J lost 4 bases, and 7 bases stayed unmatched. There are 14 residues in the CDR3. The CDR3 DNA is TGTGCCAGCAGTACCCCGGGACAGCGCTATGGCTACACCTTC. This gives the protein CASSTPGQRYGYTF.

This clonotype came up a few times. This sequence joins TRBV6-2 or TRBV6-3 and TRBJ2-2; 8 nucleotides align to TRBD2. Per the germline V gene, CDR1 is MNHEY and CDR2 is SVGEGT. The V and J ends lost 8 bases and 5 bases, in that order; junction bases with no gene match: 7. CDR3 size: 14 residues. In DNA, the CDR3 is TGTGCCAGCGAACGAGCGGGGGAGACCGGGGAGCTGTTTTTT. It encodes CASERAGETGELFF.

This clonotype was picked up many times. The chain carries TRBV12-3 or TRBV12-4 and TRBJ2-7, with D unresolved. CDR3 length equals 12 residues. Trimming shortened V by 1 base and J by 8 bases, and 9 bases separated the two germline ends. The CDR3 here is CASSLEVLKQYF. DNA for the CDR3: TGTGCCAGCAGTTTAGAGGTCCTGAAGCAGTACTTC.

This clonotype was recorded a few times. The chain has TRBV6-1 and TRBJ2-7; D is undetermined. V was cut by 0 bases and J by 3 bases, with 6 bases left in between. The CDR3 spans 13 residues. The germline V gene has CDR1 MNHNS and CDR2 SASEGT. For the CDR3, the DNA is TGTGCCAGCAGTGAAGCTAAAAACTACGAGCAGTACTTC. This codes for CASSEAKNYEQYF.